Following are 32 T cell receptor beta chains from one sample sequenced in a study of cytomegalovirus exposure and HLA in healthy donors. The PCR employed 60 Vbeta primers together with 13 Jbeta primers. Here immunoSEQ multiplex PCR was the method, and the copy in TCRdb shows in-frame clones only, minus some. Of 130,000 to 150,000 clones in the sample, over 65% were seen once. Sequenced material: PBMCs. These TCRs come from a man between 40 and 49 years old in good health and CMV-seropositive.

CDR3 in amino acids: CASSRQGEGYTF. The CDR3 nucleotides read TGTGCCAGCAGCAGACAGGGCGAGGGCTACACCTTC. The gene calls are TRBV28 and TRBJ1-2; 7 bases map to TRBD1. Germline V gene data show CDR1 as MDHEN and CDR2 as SYDVKM. Unmatched junction bases numbered 6, after V lost 6 bases and J lost 8 bases. The CDR3 runs to 12 residues.

V and J are TRBV6-5 and TRBJ2-1; D not resolved. Per germline, CDR1 MNHEY and CDR2 SVGAGI. The CDR3 has 13 amino acids. Trimming stripped 6 bases from V and 8 bases from J, with 14 bases between. In nucleotides, the CDR3 is TGTGCCAGCAGGCTTCGGAGAACTGATGAGCAGTTCTTC. Its translation: CASRLRRTDEQFF.

The chain joins TRBV27 to TRBJ1-4; TRBD1 agrees at 9 bases. Germline V gene sequence: CDR1 MNHEY, CDR2 SMNVEV (reference sequence). The CDR3 has 14 amino acids. After removal of 5 bases from V and 7 bases from J, the junction contained 5 bases not matched to a gene. The CDR3: CASSPGQGGEKLFF. The CDR3 coding sequence is TGTGCCAGCAGTCCGGGACAGGGAGGTGAAAAACTGTTTTTT.

The V gene is TRBV6-1, the J gene TRBJ2-2; D possibly corresponds to TRBD2 (5 bases). The V gene lost 7 bases and the J gene lost 2 bases, with 11 bases spanning the gap. Germline V gives CDR1 MNHNS, CDR2 SASEGT. This CDR3 is built from 14 residues. The CDR3 DNA reads as TGTGCCAGCACCCGGAGGACCAACACCGGGGAGCTGTTTTTT. Translated: CASTRRTNTGELFF.

The chain has TRBV7-9 and TRBJ1-1, with no clear D. CDR1 SEHNR and CDR2 FQNEAQ come from the germline V gene (reference sequence). CDR3 length equals 14 residues. The V and J ends lost 7 bases and 4 bases respectively, with 16 bases between them. CDR3 sequence (DNA): TGTGCCAGCACCCCGGGGAGTGCAATCACTGAAGCTTTCTTT. Its protein is CASTPGSAITEAFF. Based on the CDR3 plus reference TRBV7-9 and TRBJ1-1, the full variable domain is DTGVSQNPRHKITKRGQNVTFRCDPISEHNRLYWYRQTLGQGPEFLTYFQNEAQLEKSRLLSDRFSAERPKGSFSTLEIQRTEQGDSAMYLCASTPGSAITEAFFGQGTRLTVV.

Here the CDR3 DNA reads TGTGCCAGCTCACCTGGACACAACCTCAATCAGCCCCAGCATTTT. It yields the protein CASSPGHNLNQPQHF. This rearrangement joins TRBV18 to TRBJ1-5; D might be TRBD1 (5 bases). Germline V gene lookup returns CDR1 KGHSH and CDR2 LQKENI. V was clipped by 3 bases and J by 3 bases, with 12 bases between them. The CDR3 length is 15 residues.

The V gene is TRBV11-2, the J gene TRBJ2-3; 9 bases map to TRBD2. V lost 2 bases, J lost 6 bases, and 9 bases stayed unmatched. The germline CDR1 and CDR2 sequences are SGHAT and FQNNGV. The CDR3 is made up of 16 amino acids. Here the CDR3 reads CASSLKAGGESDTQYF. The CDR3 DNA sequence: TGTGCCAGCAGCTTAAAGGCGGGAGGGGAGAGTGATACGCAGTATTTT.

The chain has TRBV7-9 and TRBJ1-2, with unresolved D. The CDR3 extends over 13 amino acids. Germline-derived CDR1 and CDR2 are SEHNR and FQNEAQ (reference sequence). Trimming removed 5 bases at V and 3 bases at J, with 10 bases between. CDR3 region: CASSHEADYGYTF. CDR3 coding DNA: TGTGCCAGCAGCCACGAAGCGGACTATGGCTACACCTTC.

The J gene is TRBJ2-5, the V gene TRBV4-3; weak D call: TRBD2 (6 bases). The CDR3 spans 16 residues. Trimming shortened V by 0 bases and J by 2 bases, and 13 bases separated the two germline ends. Germline lookup yields CDR1 LGHNA and CDR2 YSLEER. The CDR3 DNA sequence: TGCGCCAGCAGCCAAGATCGGGGGATTCCACAAGAGACCCAGTACTTC. Its translation: CASSQDRGIPQETQYF.

This clone was found many times. The V call is TRBV4-3, the J call TRBJ1-1; maybe TRBD1 (6 bases). The V end lost 0 bases, the J end lost 12 bases, and 20 bases lay between the germline ends. The CDR3 loop spans 15 amino acids. The V gene's germline CDR1 is LGHNA and CDR2 YSLEER. CDR3 protein: CASSQDRGGNARPFF. The CDR3 DNA sequence: TGCGCCAGCAGCCAAGATCGGGGGGGCAATGCCCGGCCTTTCTTT.

The V call is TRBV7-2, the J call TRBJ2-7; D unclear. This CDR3 is 16 amino acids long. With 4 bases removed from V and 2 bases from J, the gap between germline ends came to 18 bases. Germline assignment: CDR1 SGHTA and CDR2 FQGNSA. CDR3 protein: CASSSSSARGTYEQYF. The CDR3 DNA sequence: TGTGCCAGCAGCTCATCCTCAGCGAGAGGAACCTACGAGCAGTACTTC.

The rearrangement uses TRBV12-2 and TRBJ2-3; TRBD2 reflects the table's D call only, with no check against the DNA. TRBV12-2 is annotated as a pseudogene. The CDR3 sequence is 14 residues long. DNA of the CDR3: TGTGCAAGTCGCTTAGCAGGAGAAGTGGATACGCAGTATTTT. Residues: CASRLAGEVDTQYF.

V gene TRBV10-3 combines with J gene TRBJ1-1; tentative D call: TRBD1 (5 bases). V lost 7 bases and J lost 3, with 15 bases in between. Germline V gives CDR1 ENHRY, CDR2 SYGVKD. This CDR3 region has 14 residues. In DNA, the CDR3 is TGTGCCATCACATACTCGGACATTTACACTGAAGCTTTCTTT. It specifies CAITYSDIYTEAFF.

This chain connects TRBV5-6 to TRBJ2-7, with 12 bases fitting TRBD1. CDR3 size: 15 residues. V lost 4 bases and J lost 10; bases outside the gene matches: 12. Germline-derived CDR1 and CDR2 are SGHDT and YYEEEE. The CDR3, as DNA: TGTGCCAGCAGCCCTACCGGGACAGGGGGCGGGTTACAGTACTTC. It yields the protein CASSPTGTGGGLQYF.

There are a few counts of this clone. The chain uses TRBV20-1 and TRBJ2-3, with D uncertain. This CDR3 spans 11 amino acids. Trimming took 3 bases from V and 4 from J, leaving 5 bases between them. Germline lookup yields CDR1 DFQATT and CDR2 SNEGSKA (reference sequence). The chain's CDR3 is CSARSADTQYF. CDR3 nucleotides: TGCAGTGCTAGGTCGGCAGATACGCAGTATTTT.

The CDR3 loop reads CASSIAQTNTGELFF. The DNA for the CDR3 is TGTGCCAGTAGTATAGCACAAACAAACACCGGGGAGCTGTTTTTT. The chain carries TRBV19 and TRBJ2-2, with D unclear. The CDR3 contains 15 residues. Germline lookup yields CDR1 LNHDA and CDR2 SQIVND (reference sequence). V was shortened by 1 base and J by 2 bases, with 8 bases between the two germline ends.

The count of this clone is one. The genes are TRBV29-1 and TRBJ1-1; no reliable D call. CDR1 and CDR2 (germline): SQVTM, ANQGSEA. V lost 5 bases and J lost 1, with 14 bases in between. There are 14 residues in the CDR3. CDR3 amino acids: CSVCLKRRNTEAFF. CDR3 in DNA: TGCAGCGTTTGTTTAAAAAGGAGGAACACTGAAGCTTTCTTT.

This chain joins TRBV2 and TRBJ2-7; D is perhaps TRBD2 (5 bases). Trimming removed 3 bases from V and 3 bases from J, with 9 bases in between. Germline CDR1 reads SNHLY; CDR2 reads FYNNEI. There are 13 residues in the CDR3. CDR3 nucleotides: TGTGCCAGCAGTGACCAACTAGGCTACGAGCAGTACTTC. Amino acid sequence: CASSDQLGYEQYF. The full variable domain, in which reference TRBV2 and TRBJ2-7 provide the parts outside the CDR3, is EPEVTQTPSHQVTQMGQEVILRCVPISNHLYFYWYRQILGQKVEFLVSFYNNEISEKSEIFDDQFSVERPDGSNFTLKIRSTKLEDSAMYFCASSDQLGYEQYFGPGTRLTVT.

This clone was observed a few times. The gene calls are TRBV4-1 and TRBJ2-5; possibly TRBD1 for D (5 bases). Trimming left V 5 bases short and J 4 bases short, with 17 bases between. The CDR3 loop spans 15 amino acids. Germline V gene lookup returns CDR1 MGHRA and CDR2 YSYEKL. CDR3: CASSTDSRVLETQYF. The CDR3 DNA reads TGCGCCAGCAGCACAGATAGCAGGGTGTTAGAGACCCAGTACTTC.

This clone is a singleton in its sample. The chain links TRBV7-8 to TRBJ1-1, with 8 bases identical to TRBD1. With V trimmed by 3 bases and J by 1 base, 1 base remained unmatched. Per the germline V gene, CDR1 is SGHVS and CDR2 is FQNEAQ. The CDR3 extends over 14 amino acids. The DNA for the CDR3 is TGTGCCAGCAGCTTTGGACAGGGGAACACTGAAGCTTTCTTT. Its translation: CASSFGQGNTEAFF.

V gene TRBV9 combines with J gene TRBJ1-6, with D perhaps TRBD1 (5 bases). The CDR3 loop spans 13 amino acids. Trimming left V 2 bases short and J 12 bases short, with 12 bases between. Germline CDR1 reads SGDLS; CDR2 reads YYNGEE. The CDR3 here is CASSVEMGQPLHF. The CDR3 nucleotides are TGTGCCAGCAGCGTCGAGATGGGGCAACCCCTCCACTTT.

This clone has more than one count but fewer than ten. The chain recombines TRBV6-5 with TRBJ2-6; tentatively, D is TRBD1 (5 bases). This CDR3 is 15 amino acids long. Trimming removed 6 bases at V and 1 base at J, with 10 bases between. Germline V gene sequence: CDR1 MNHEY, CDR2 SVGAGI. The CDR3 DNA sequence: TGTGCCAGCAGCCGACAGCTTTCTGGGGCCAACGTCCTGACTTTC. It translates to CASSRQLSGANVLTF.

This sequence joins TRBV30 and TRBJ1-3; D unresolved. CDR3 length: 15 amino acids. V was pared by 2 bases and J by 0 bases, with 11 bases between. The V gene's germline CDR1 is GTSNPN and CDR2 SVGIG (reference sequence). The CDR3 DNA reads as TGTGCCTGGAGTCGCACAGTCTTCTCTGGAAACACCATATATTTT. As protein: CAWSRTVFSGNTIYF.

This chain links TRBV12-2 with TRBJ2-7; the table's D gene call, TRBD2, was not cross checked with the DNA. TRBV12-2 is a pseudogene locus. The CDR3 has 20 amino acids. The CDR3 region is CASRPPLALAGDPTAYEQYF. In nucleotides, the CDR3 is TGTGCAAGTCGCCCCCCCTTGGCGCTAGCGGGAGACCCGACGGCCTACGAGCAGTACTTC.

This clone was recorded only once. This chain links TRBV19 with TRBJ1-5, with 9 bases lining up with TRBD1. Germline loops: CDR1 LNHDA, CDR2 SQIVND (reference sequence). After removal of 5 bases from V and 7 bases from J, the junction contained 6 bases not matched to a gene. The CDR3 loop spans 14 amino acids. The CDR3 sequence is CASSLRTGAQPQHF. CDR3 nucleotides: TGTGCCAGTAGTTTACGGACAGGGGCCCAGCCCCAGCATTTT.

The J gene is TRBJ2-2, the V gene TRBV1; the D call TRBD1 from the table was never checked on the DNA. TRBV1 constitutes a pseudogene. The CDR3 is made up of 17 amino acids. The CDR3 DNA sequence: TGCACCAGCAGCCAAGTAAGCAGGGGCACGAACACCGGGGAGCTGTTTTTT. This gives the protein CTSSQVSRGTNTGELFF.

The chain couples TRBV5-4 to TRBJ2-1; TRBD2 is a possible D gene (6 bases). V was clipped by 4 bases and J by 4 bases, with 12 bases between them. The germline V gene encodes CDR1 SGHNT and CDR2 YYREEE (reference sequence). The CDR3 runs 14 residues. The CDR3 spells CASSAGLPYNEQFF. The CDR3 DNA reads as TGTGCCAGCAGCGCGGGACTCCCTTACAATGAGCAGTTCTTC.

The rearrangement uses TRBV28 and TRBJ2-3; 10 bases line up with TRBD2. The V segment lost 7 bases and the J segment 3 bases; nucleotides outside the gene matches: 1. This CDR3 contains 13 residues. Germline loops: CDR1 MDHEN, CDR2 SYDVKM. Here the CDR3 DNA reads TGTGCCAGCATGACTAGCGGGACAGATACGCAGTATTTT. Amino acid sequence: CASMTSGTDTQYF.

This chain links TRBV2 with TRBJ1-2; D is uncertain. V was trimmed by 6 bases and J by 8 bases, leaving 10 bases between them. The V gene's germline CDR1 is SNHLY and CDR2 FYNNEI. This CDR3 is 11 amino acids long. CDR3 region: CASRAKEGYTF. The CDR3 DNA reads TGTGCCAGCAGGGCGAAGGAGGGCTACACCTTC.

This chain connects TRBV4-3 to TRBJ2-3; TRBD2 agrees at 7 bases. Germline CDR1 reads LGHNA; CDR2 reads YSLEER. This CDR3 comprises 16 residues. The ends lost 0 bases at V and 3 bases at J; junction bases unmatched: 6. The DNA of the CDR3 is TGCGCCAGCAGCCAAGAATCGGGCGGGAGTACAGATACGCAGTATTTT. Encoded protein: CASSQESGGSTDTQYF.

The V call is TRBV6-6, the J call TRBJ2-1, with 8 positions matching TRBD2. Trimming cost V 6 bases and J 6 bases; bases outside gene matches: 10. This CDR3 region has 15 residues. Per germline, CDR1 MNHNY and CDR2 SVGAGI (reference sequence). The CDR3 DNA reads as TGTGCCAGCAGGGGAGCGGGAGAACGGCCCAATGAGCAGTTCTTC. As protein: CASRGAGERPNEQFF.

The chain recombines TRBV7-2 with TRBJ2-3; perhaps TRBD2 as D (6 bases). CDR1 is SGHTA and CDR2 is FQGNSA in the germline V gene. This CDR3 contains 15 residues. Trimming cost V 1 base and J 0 bases, with 8 bases left between them. The CDR3 DNA is TGTGCCAGCAGCTTAGGCGGGACTAGCACAGATACGCAGTATTTT. Protein: CASSLGGTSTDTQYF.